The 32 T cell receptor beta chains reported below all come from one sample, sequenced in a study of blood T cell repertoires in COVID-19. The assay was immunoSEQ multiplex PCR, and TCRdb's table has in-frame clones only and misses some. The sample holds more than 100,000 clones, around 86% seen once. Sequencing input: peripheral blood. The receptors come from a woman in her 70s with acute or convalescent COVID-19.

The rearrangement uses TRBV2 and TRBJ1-2, with 8 bases identical to TRBD1. The germline V gene encodes CDR1 SNHLY and CDR2 FYNNEI. J was trimmed by 1 base and V by 6 bases; bases with no gene match: 7. The CDR3 loop spans 15 amino acids. The CDR3 DNA sequence: TGTGCCAGCAGGTTTGGGACAGGCCATAACTATGGCTACACCTTC. Encoded protein: CASRFGTGHNYGYTF.

The V call is TRBV7-9, the J call TRBJ1-3; no reliable D call. Trimming took 5 bases from V and 0 from J, leaving 11 bases between them. The CDR3 contains 15 residues. Germline CDR1 SEHNR, CDR2 FQNEAQ (reference sequence). CDR3 DNA: TGTGCCAGCAGCCCCCAGGCCGGCTCTGGAAACACCATATATTTT. Translating it yields CASSPQAGSGNTIYF.

The V call is TRBV6-2 or TRBV6-3, the J call TRBJ2-7, with 7 bases matching TRBD1. The CDR3 totals 15 residues. V shed 3 bases and J 0 bases; nucleotides not matched to a gene: 5. The germline CDR1 and CDR2 sequences are MNHEY and SVGEGT. CDR3 region: CASSYYRGDSYEQYF. CDR3 in DNA: TGTGCCAGCAGTTATTACAGGGGTGACTCCTACGAGCAGTACTTC.

A few counts support this clone. The gene calls are TRBV28 and TRBJ2-7; a weak D match, TRBD1 (5 bases). Germline V gene sequence: CDR1 MDHEN, CDR2 SYDVKM. The CDR3 covers 14 residues. The germline V and J ends were trimmed by 4 bases and 3 bases, with 13 bases remaining between them. CDR3 DNA sequence: TGTGCCAGCAGTTACCAGGGTAGCCTCTACGAGCAGTACTTC. Its translation is CASSYQGSLYEQYF. The full variable domain, its missing parts supplied by reference TRBV28 and TRBJ2-7, is DVKVTQSSRYLVKRTGEKVFLECVQDMDHENMFWYRQDPGLGLRLIYFSYDVKMKEKGDIPEGYSVSREKKERFSLILESASTNQTSMYLCASSYQGSLYEQYFGPGTRLTVT.

This chain links TRBV28 with TRBJ1-5; possibly TRBD1 for D (6 bases). The CDR3 is 13 residues long. Germline V lookup: CDR1 MDHEN, CDR2 SYDVKM. V shed 2 bases and J shed 5 bases, with 7 bases lying between them. This chain's CDR3 is CASSLAGDQPQHF. CDR3 in DNA: TGTGCCAGCAGTTTAGCAGGGGATCAGCCCCAGCATTTT. Drawing the rest from reference TRBV28 and TRBJ1-5, the complete variable domain is DVKVTQSSRYLVKRTGEKVFLECVQDMDHENMFWYRQDPGLGLRLIYFSYDVKMKEKGDIPEGYSVSREKKERFSLILESASTNQTSMYLCASSLAGDQPQHFGDGTRLSIL.

This chain connects TRBV11-3 to TRBJ1-5; unclear D gene. The germline V gene encodes CDR1 SGHNT and CDR2 YENEEA. V lost 5 bases and J lost 1, with 6 bases in between. This CDR3 is 13 amino acids long. Here the CDR3 DNA reads TGTGCCAGCAGCAAAGAGAGCAATCAGCCCCAGCATTTT. Protein: CASSKESNQPQHF.

This rearrangement joins TRBV19 to TRBJ2-1; 8 nucleotides align to TRBD1. The CDR3 length is 19 residues. Trimming cost V 10 bases and J 0 bases; bases outside gene matches: 20. The V gene's germline CDR1 is LNHDA and CDR2 SQIVND (reference sequence). The CDR3 protein is CATASVSLGTGSSYNEQFF. In DNA, the CDR3 is TGTGCCACCGCGTCCGTATCTCTAGGGACAGGCAGCTCCTACAATGAGCAGTTCTTC.

The chain is built from TRBV28 and TRBJ1-6, with D unclear. From germline, CDR1 is MDHEN and CDR2 SYDVKM. V was trimmed by 8 bases and J by 5 bases, leaving 16 bases between them. This CDR3 is 15 amino acids long. The CDR3 loop is CASLAVNPNNSPLHF. CDR3 DNA sequence: TGTGCCAGCCTAGCTGTAAACCCTAATAATTCACCCCTCCACTTT.

This clone was found once. This chain links TRBV2 with TRBJ1-5; 10 nucleotides line up with TRBD1. From germline, CDR1 is SNHLY and CDR2 FYNNEI. This CDR3 region has 12 residues. Unmatched junction bases numbered 4, after V lost 10 bases and J lost 7 bases. This CDR3 reads CATRQGAQPQHF. The CDR3 region has the DNA TGTGCCACTAGACAGGGGGCCCAGCCCCAGCATTTT.

V is TRBV2 and J is TRBJ2-1, with TRBD2 as a possible D gene (5 bases). Germline lookup yields CDR1 SNHLY and CDR2 FYNNEI. The V gene lost 5 bases and the J gene lost 3 bases, with 14 bases spanning the gap. The CDR3 length is 15 residues. The CDR3 sequence is CASSQIPGIYNEQFF. CDR3 sequence (DNA): TGTGCCAGCAGTCAGATCCCGGGAATCTACAATGAGCAGTTCTTC.

This clone was picked up one time. V usage is TRBV9 and J usage is TRBJ2-5; D is undetermined. V gave up 0 bases and J gave up 4 bases, with 10 bases separating them. CDR1 SGDLS and CDR2 YYNGEE come from the germline V gene. The length of the CDR3 is 14 residues. CDR3 nucleotide sequence: TGTGCCAGCAGCGTAGAGTCCACAACAGAGACCCAGTACTTC. Translation: CASSVESTTETQYF. The whole variable domain, remainder taken from reference TRBV9 and TRBJ2-5, is DSGVTQTPKHLITATGQRVTLRCSPRSGDLSVYWYQQSLDQGLQFLIQYYNGEERAKGNILERFSAQQFPDLHSELNLSSLELGDSALYFCASSVESTTETQYFGPGTRLLVL.

About this clone: This CDR3 is also generated by other DNA sequences in the sample. The chain uses TRBV5-4 and TRBJ2-5; 13 bases match TRBD2. Germline CDR1 reads SGHNT; CDR2 reads YYREEE (reference sequence). V was clipped by 4 bases and J by 3 bases; unmatched bases: 3. The CDR3 is made up of 15 amino acids. The CDR3 protein is CASSPGTSGEETQYF. CDR3 DNA sequence: TGTGCCAGCAGCCCGGGGACTAGCGGGGAAGAGACCCAGTACTTC.

The rearrangement joins TRBV4-1 to TRBJ1-1; 10 bases are a match to TRBD1. This CDR3 is 14 amino acids long. Trimming removed 3 bases from V and 5 bases from J; junction bases left unmatched: 3. The germline V gene encodes CDR1 MGHRA and CDR2 YSYEKL. For the CDR3, the DNA is TGCGCCAGCAGCCAGGGACAGGGGAATACTGAAGCTTTCTTT. Protein product: CASSQGQGNTEAFF.

The chain is built from TRBV7-6 and TRBJ1-4; tentative D call: TRBD1 (5 bases). From germline, CDR1 is SGHVS and CDR2 FNYEAQ. The CDR3 runs to 16 residues. V was cut by 1 base and J by 5 bases, with 14 bases left in between. The CDR3 spells CASSLGWGQGNEKLFF. The CDR3 coding sequence is TGTGCCAGCAGCTTAGGTTGGGGTCAGGGAAATGAAAAACTGTTTTTT.

The rearrangement joins TRBV18 to TRBJ2-2; D is undetermined. V lost 1 base to trimming and J lost 1 base, with 7 bases between them. CDR1 and CDR2 (germline): KGHSH, LQKENI. This CDR3 is 15 amino acids long. CDR3 sequence (DNA): TGTGCCAGCTCACCACAGGCAGGGAACACCGGGGAGCTGTTTTTT. Encoded protein: CASSPQAGNTGELFF.

The chain has TRBV28 and TRBJ2-3; 10 nucleotides agree with TRBD2. Trimming took 4 bases from V and 7 from J; bases not matched to a gene: 11. The CDR3 covers 16 residues. CDR1 is MDHEN, CDR2 SYDVKM, per germline. For the CDR3, the DNA is TGTGCCAGCAGTTACCCTAGCGGGGGTTATGGTTATACGCAGTATTTT. This translates into CASSYPSGGYGYTQYF.

The chain uses TRBV4-1 and TRBJ1-2; no firm D call. This CDR3 contains 18 residues. V lost 1 base and J lost 0, with 18 bases in between. Per the germline V gene, CDR1 is MGHRA and CDR2 is YSYEKL. CDR3 nucleotides: TGCGCCAGCAGCCAAGGGGTAATAGGGCGGAGGACTAACTATGGCTACACCTTC. Protein: CASSQGVIGRRTNYGYTF.

This sequence joins TRBV15 and TRBJ1-3; 9 bases are shared with TRBD1. The CDR3 extends over 18 amino acids. The junction had 6 bases not matched to a gene; V was cut back by 0 bases and J by 0 bases. Germline assignment: CDR1 LNHNV and CDR2 YYDKDF (reference sequence). CDR3 nucleotide sequence: TGTGCCACCAGCAGAGATCTCCCGGGACAGGGCTCTGGAAACACCATATATTTT. Its translation: CATSRDLPGQGSGNTIYF.

The rearrangement uses TRBV19 and TRBJ1-3; TRBD1 aligns across 10 bases. The CDR3 length is 18 residues. The germline CDR1 and CDR2 sequences are LNHDA and SQIVND (reference sequence). V lost 6 bases and J lost 0; bases outside the gene matches: 11. The CDR3, as DNA: TGTGCCAGTAGCAAGGGGACAGGGGACAACCACTCTGGAAACACCATATATTTT. This sequence encodes CASSKGTGDNHSGNTIYF.

This clone was seen a few times. This sequence joins TRBV5-4 and TRBJ2-2, with 10 bases that match TRBD2. V was pared by 4 bases and J by 2 bases, with 5 bases of the junction left unmatched. The CDR3 is 16 amino acids. CDR1 SGHNT and CDR2 YYREEE come from the germline V gene (reference sequence). This CDR3 reads CASSRLAGANTGELFF. In DNA, the CDR3 is TGTGCCAGCAGCCGCCTAGCGGGGGCTAACACCGGGGAGCTGTTTTTT.

This clone was counted once. The rearrangement joins TRBV30 to TRBJ1-1; D gene uncertain. The CDR3 is 14 residues long. The germline V gene has CDR1 GTSNPN and CDR2 SVGIG (reference sequence). Trimming took off 3 bases at V and 3 bases at J, with 14 bases between the two ends. CDR3 bases: TGTGCCTGGAGATATTGGACCGGGGACACTGAAGCTTTCTTT. It translates to CAWRYWTGDTEAFF.

In its sample, this clone was seen once. This rearrangement joins TRBV6-5 to TRBJ1-5; D is perhaps TRBD1 (6 bases). The CDR3 is made up of 15 amino acids. Germline V gene data show CDR1 as MNHEY and CDR2 as SVGAGI. The V end was cut by 0 bases, the J end by 4 bases, with 10 bases between. The CDR3 protein is CASSYSTGLNQPQHF. The CDR3 DNA sequence: TGTGCCAGCAGTTACTCTACAGGGTTAAATCAGCCCCAGCATTTT.

The rearrangement uses TRBV19 and TRBJ1-4; no firm D call. The germline gives CDR1 LNHDA, CDR2 SQIVND (reference sequence). Trimming stripped 3 bases from V and 3 bases from J, with 8 bases between. The CDR3 is made up of 14 amino acids. The CDR3 is CASSINRANEKLFF. CDR3 sequence (DNA): TGTGCCAGTAGTATTAACAGAGCTAATGAAAAACTGTTTTTT.

The rearrangement joins TRBV30 to TRBJ2-3, with D possibly matching TRBD1 (6 bases). V was cut by 5 bases and J by 2 bases, with 23 bases left in between. The CDR3 has 17 residues. Germline assignment: CDR1 GTSNPN and CDR2 SVGIG (reference sequence). Here the CDR3 reads CAWGPRGLGLNTDTQYF. The CDR3 DNA is TGTGCCTGGGGACCCAGGGGATTAGGGTTAAACACAGATACGCAGTATTTT.

V and J are TRBV20-1 and TRBJ1-1; D unclear. Trimming stripped 6 bases from V and 8 bases from J, with 10 bases between. Germline CDR1 and CDR2: DFQATT and SNEGSKA (reference sequence). There are 10 residues in the CDR3. The CDR3 loop is CSARTLEAFF. The DNA of the CDR3 is TGCAGTGCCCGCACCCTAGAAGCTTTCTTT.

V gene TRBV18 combines with J gene TRBJ1-6; tentative D call: TRBD1 (6 bases). Trimming shortened V by 3 bases and J by 7 bases, and 13 bases separated the two germline ends. Germline V gives CDR1 KGHSH, CDR2 LQKENI. This CDR3 comprises 15 residues. DNA for the CDR3: TGTGCCAGCTCACCTACCCAGGGGCACAATTCACCCCTCCACTTT. It yields the protein CASSPTQGHNSPLHF.

Concerning this clone itself: The sample carries other DNA sequences with the same CDR3. This chain uses TRBV30 with TRBJ1-1, with a tentative D call TRBD1 (5 bases). The CDR3 length is 13 residues. In germline, CDR1 is GTSNPN, CDR2 SVGIG (reference sequence). Trimming took off 0 bases at V and 4 bases at J, with 9 bases between the two ends. CDR3 sequence reads: CAWSVLGGTEAFF. In DNA, the CDR3 is TGTGCCTGGAGTGTACTGGGGGGCACTGAAGCTTTCTTT.

The CDR3 bases are TGTGCCAGCAGTGTCTCCCCTATAGCGGGGGGGCCGGTCGAGCAGTACTTC. Residues: CASSVSPIAGGPVEQYF. This rearrangement joins TRBV6-4 to TRBJ2-7; TRBD2 aligns across 11 bases. This CDR3 is 17 amino acids long. Looked up from germline, CDR1 is MRHNA and CDR2 is SNTAGT. After removal of 4 bases from V and 6 bases from J, the junction contained 14 bases not matched to a gene.

The CDR3 here is CASNDPGYSDTQYF. The CDR3 DNA reads as TGTGCCAGTAATGACCCGGGTTATAGCGATACGCAGTATTTT. This chain links TRBV19 with TRBJ2-3; D remains unclear. Between the trimmed V and J ends, which lost 7 bases and 6 bases, there was a span of 17 bases. This CDR3 spans 14 amino acids. Germline V lookup: CDR1 LNHDA, CDR2 SQIVND (reference sequence).

The rearrangement uses TRBV7-9 and TRBJ1-3; D gene unclear. Germline-derived CDR1 and CDR2 are SEHNR and FQNEAQ (reference sequence). The CDR3 consists of 19 residues. Trimming left V 2 bases short and J 2 bases short, with 22 bases between. CDR3 residues: CASSLSLGPRRSTGNTIYF. In DNA, the CDR3 is TGTGCCAGCAGCTTATCCCTCGGCCCTCGGAGAAGCACTGGAAACACCATATATTTT.

This rearrangement joins TRBV28 to TRBJ2-7, with D possibly matching TRBD2 (6 bases). V was clipped by 6 bases and J by 7 bases, with 19 bases between them. Germline CDR1 MDHEN, CDR2 SYDVKM. The CDR3 runs to 14 residues. Written as DNA, the CDR3 is TGTGCCAGCAGCCCCCCGGTGCGGGGCGGAGAGCAGTACTTC. Protein product: CASSPPVRGGEQYF.

The chain combines TRBV4-2 with TRBJ2-7; 9 nucleotides line up with TRBD1. Germline lookup yields CDR1 LGHNA and CDR2 YNFKEQ. The CDR3 covers 16 residues. The V gene end was trimmed by 0 bases and the J gene end by 3 bases; junction bases not matched to a gene: 6. Here the CDR3 DNA reads TGTGCCAGCAGCCAAGACCAGGACAGGGGACACTACGAGCAGTACTTC. This sequence encodes CASSQDQDRGHYEQYF.